The sequence of this TCR beta chain was determined in a study of T cell responses to AZD1222 COVID-19 vaccine. This clone came up a few times. What it binds is not known. The CDR3 is made up of 15 amino acids. V lost 0 bases to trimming and J lost 6 bases; unmatched junction nucleotides: 8. CDR1 is SGHRS, CDR2 YFSETQ, per germline. General study points: There were vaccine-associated CD4 TCRs across spike, dominant at 160-218 and 743-854.

Method: immunoSEQ multiplex PCR; TCRdb's copy keeps in-frame clones and lacks some. The sample consists of tens of thousands of clones, approximately 89% of them appearing once. This TCR was recovered from an adult who received the AZD1222 COVID-19 vaccine. The chain employs TRBV5-1 and TRBJ1-1, with TRBD1 matching over 7 bases. The material was peripheral blood, obtained 28 days after the second AZD1222 dose. The CDR3 DNA is TGCGCCAGCAGCTTGGCAGACAGGGATCAGGCTGAAGCTTTCTTT. It is translated as CASSLADRDQAEAFF.